This T cell receptor (beta chain) was captured by sequencing in a study of T cell clones after liver transplantation. Study in general: As an antigen-independent comparator, third-party-reactive TCRbeta sequences came from pre-transplant mixed lymphocyte reactions. Without induction therapy, subjects received standard immunosuppression until 12-24 months post-transplant.

As concerns this clone: Its matching antigen is unknown.

Per germline, CDR1 MNHEY and CDR2 SVGAGI. This CDR3 has 14 amino acids. V shed 5 bases, J shed 10 bases, and the junction held 9 bases outside the gene matches. Study-wide results and limits: Donor-reactive sequences fell more than third party-reactive ones, suggesting partial deletion. Rather than being deleted, graft donor-reactive T cells may have moved into the graft.

TCRdb's table, derived via immunoSEQ multiplex PCR, lists solely in-frame clones and lacks some. The sample records tens of thousands of clones, approximately 80% being singletons. This clonotype originated in a human patient who received a liver transplant. A share of the T cells may be of graft donor origin. Sequencing used CD4+ T cells from blood, obtained less than 50 months after liver transplant. The chain joins TRBV6-5 to TRBJ2-1; 9 nucleotides line up with TRBD1. CDR3 nucleotide sequence: TGTGCCAGCAGTGGCTCGGGACAGGGTGACGAGCAGTTCTTC. It encodes CASSGSGQGDEQFF.